These T cell receptor beta chains were read from a single sample in a study of shared clonotypes between healthy human individuals. Data came from immunoSEQ multiplex PCR; TCRdb stores just in-frame clones and leaves some out. The data contain about 2.2 million clones, 93% of them singletons. Sequencing used naive CD8+ T cells from PBMCs. All receptors derive from a man between 18 and 29 years old in good health. Some clones in this sample may be carry-over from other donors' samples. The CDR3 runs from the conserved cysteine through the conserved F or W. A D gene is named only where the DNA matches it firmly. Clone size, where shown, is once, few, many, or a class for clones that have expanded.

v_gene	j_gene	d_gene	abundance	CDR3nt	CDR3aa
TRBV13	TRBJ1-2	-	-	TGTGCCAGCAGTCCCAATAGAGCGACCTATGGCTACACCTTC	CASSPNRATYGYTF
TRBV7-9	TRBJ2-1	TRBD1	-	TGTGCCAGCAGCCACCGGGACAGGAGGCCCAATGAGCAGTTCTTC	CASSHRDRRPNEQFF
TRBV7-8	TRBJ2-2	TRBD2	-	TGTGCCAGCAGCTTACTCTACGAACTAGCGGGAGGGCCCGACACCGGGGAGCTGTTTTTT	CASSLLYELAGGPDTGELFF
TRBV19	TRBJ1-5	-	once	TGTGCCCCCCTCGGGGGGGGCAATCAGCCCCAGCATTTT	CAPLGGGNQPQHF
TRBV11-2	TRBJ2-2	TRBD2	-	TGTGCCAGCAGCCCTCCGGGACTAGCGATGGGCACCGGGGAGCTGTTTTTT	CASSPPGLAMGTGELFF
TRBV11-2	TRBJ2-1	TRBD1	-	TGTGCCAGCAGCTACAGGGGAGTCGGCAATGAGCAGTTCTTC	CASSYRGVGNEQFF
TRBV27	TRBJ1-5	-	-	TGTGCCAGCAGTTTGGGTATGTATAGCAATCAGCCCCAGCATTTT	CASSLGMYSNQPQHF
TRBV27	TRBJ1-1	-	once	TGTGCCAGCACCGGGGACGGTGAAGCTTTCTTT	CASTGDGEAFF
TRBV28	TRBJ1-1	TRBD1	-	TGTGCCAGCAGTTCCATTCTGGGAGGACAGGGTGGCACTGAAGCTTTCTTT	CASSSILGGQGGTEAFF
TRBV11-2	TRBJ2-7	TRBD1	-	TGTGCCAGCAGCTTAGTCAGGGGGCGCCACGAGCAGTACTTC	CASSLVRGRHEQYF
TRBV9	TRBJ2-1	-	once	TGTGCCAGCAGCGCCGGAAGGGGTTTGGGGAATGAGCAGTTCTTC	CASSAGRGLGNEQFF
TRBV6-5	TRBJ2-5	-	-	TGTGCCAGCAGTTACACCCCCAGGGGAGAGACCCAGTACTTC	CASSYTPRGETQYF
TRBV6-1	TRBJ2-7	-	-	TGTGCCAGCAGAAAGGGGAATACCTACGAGCAGTACTTC	CASRKGNTYEQYF
TRBV5-1	TRBJ1-1	-	once	TGCGCCAGCAGCTCCACGGGGGGGCTCACTGAAGCTTTCTTT	CASSSTGGLTEAFF
TRBV28	TRBJ1-2	TRBD1	-	TGTGCCAGCAGCCCCCACGGACAGGGGAACTATGGCTACACCTTC	CASSPHGQGNYGYTF
TRBV6-5	TRBJ1-1	-	-	TGTGCCAGCAGTTACATCCCCGGGGGGAACACTGAAGCTTTCTTT	CASSYIPGGNTEAFF
TRBV5-1	TRBJ2-1	-	-	TGCGCCAGCAGCTTGGGAGGCGTAAGCTCCTACAATGAGCAGTTCTTC	CASSLGGVSSYNEQFF
TRBV2	TRBJ2-5	TRBD2	-	TGTGCCAGCAGTGAAAGGGGGGTACTAGCGGGGCAAGAGACCCAGTACTTC	CASSERGVLAGQETQYF
TRBV11-2	TRBJ2-7	-	-	TGTGCCAGCAGCCCAGGGGAGGGCGGGAGTGAATCCTACGAGCAGTACTTC	CASSPGEGGSESYEQYF
TRBV5-1	TRBJ1-1	-	-	TGCGCCAGCAGCTTGGTCAGGGCGGACACTGAAGCTTTCTTT	CASSLVRADTEAFF
TRBV28	TRBJ1-1	-	-	TGTGCCAGCAGTTTATGGGGAGAGGGCGGTCGGTCAGACACTGAAGCTTTCTTT	CASSLWGEGGRSDTEAFF
TRBV9	TRBJ2-3	-	many	TGTGCCAGCAGCCTTGGACAGTTCTCTACAGATACGCAGTATTTT	CASSLGQFSTDTQYF
TRBV28	TRBJ2-7	-	-	TGTGCCAGCAGTTTTTCCGGACAGTTCAACGAGCAGTACTTC	CASSFSGQFNEQYF
TRBV6-5	TRBJ2-7	-	-	TGTGCCAGCAGTTACGGAACCCACTCCTACGAGCAGTACTTC	CASSYGTHSYEQYF
TRBV29-1	TRBJ2-3	-	-	TGCAGCGCCAGACCGGGCGGGGCAGATACGCAGTATTTT	CSARPGGADTQYF
TRBV7-9	TRBJ2-3	-	-	TGTCAATACGGGGGAGAGACAGACCCCTATTTT	CQYGGETDPYF
TRBV28	TRBJ1-3	-	-	TGTGCCAGCAGGCCCAGTCCACCTAAGCGGGACGGACAGCCTGGAAACACCATATATTTT	CASRPSPPKRDGQPGNTIYF
TRBV9	TRBJ2-3	-	-	TGTGCCAGCAGTGACCGGGTAAAGGATACGCAGTATTTT	CASSDRVKDTQYF
TRBV27	TRBJ1-1	-	-	TGTGCCAGCAGTTACAACGGTGGGAACACTGAAGCTTTCTTT	CASSYNGGNTEAFF
TRBV30	TRBJ1-2	-	-	TGTGCCTGGATCCCCCCGGGTTACTATGGCTACACCTTC	CAWIPPGYYGYTF
TRBV7-2	TRBJ1-5	-	-	TGTGCCAGCAGCTTAGTCGGGGTTGGTCAGCCCCAGCATTTT	CASSLVGVGQPQHF
TRBV30	TRBJ1-2	TRBD1	-	TGTGCCTGGAGGCTAGGTGCGGGACAGGAGCGATATGGCTACACCTTC	CAWRLGAGQERYGYTF